These 16 T cell receptor beta chains originate from one sample sequenced in a study of T cells in Graves' hyperthyroidism and ophthalmopathy. It was RNA transcripts that yielded the amplified TCR beta CDR3 regions. The TCR CDR3 first-round RT-PCR relied on the HTBI primer set. One entry per CDR3 protein results from TCRdb running MiXCR on the multiplex PCR reads. The table records roughly 510,000 distinct CDR3 sequences, 20% to 25% of them present only once. Sample: blood. All receptors derive from a man between 18 and 35 years old with Graves' hyperthyroidism.

This clonotype appeared many times. J is TRBJ2-3 and V is TRBV20-1, with 8 bases fitting TRBD2. The germline V gene has CDR1 DFQATT and CDR2 SNEGSKA (reference sequence). V shed 3 bases, J shed 0 bases, and the junction held 5 bases outside the gene matches. The CDR3 is made up of 15 amino acids. The CDR3 region has the DNA TGCAGTGCTAGCGGGGGGGCTACTAGCACAGATACGCAGTATTTT. Translation: CSASGGATSTDTQYF.

Notes on this clonotype: Relative to the germline gene, one junction end is altered; a read error may explain this. The chain couples TRBV19 to TRBJ1-5, with a possible D match to TRBD1 (5 bases). CDR3 length: 12 residues. Per germline, CDR1 LNHDA and CDR2 SQIVND (reference sequence). Written as DNA, the CDR3 is TGTTCCAGTACAGTGGGGGGACAGCCCCAGCATTTT. The encoded protein is CSSTVGGQPQHF.

This sequence joins TRBV6-2 or TRBV6-3 and TRBJ2-7; D possibly corresponds to TRBD1 (6 bases). Germline V gene sequence: CDR1 MNHEY, CDR2 SVGEGT. Trimming cost V 7 bases and J 2 bases, with 15 bases left between them. This CDR3 spans 14 amino acids. The CDR3 region has the DNA TGTGCCAGCAAGCCTAACAGGGCCACCTACGAGCAGTACTTC. Amino acids: CASKPNRATYEQYF.

V and J are TRBV19 and TRBJ1-5; D call uncertain. Germline loops: CDR1 LNHDA, CDR2 SQIVND (reference sequence). Trimming took 2 bases from V and 0 from J, leaving 8 bases between them. This CDR3 has 15 amino acids. CDR3 nucleotide sequence: TGTGCCAGTAGTATATCAGGCACTAGCAATCAGCCCCAGCATTTT. The encoded protein is CASSISGTSNQPQHF.

This clonotype was detected ten times or more. The J gene is TRBJ2-7, the V gene TRBV19; a weak D match, TRBD2 (6 bases). Germline CDR1 and CDR2: LNHDA and SQIVND (reference sequence). This CDR3 has 15 amino acids. V lost 1 base, J lost 0 bases, and 10 bases lay in between. In nucleotides, the CDR3 is TGTGCCAGTAGTATAGTCGGGGGACCCTCCTACGAGCAGTACTTC. Amino acid sequence: CASSIVGGPSYEQYF.

This clonotype was seen repeatedly, ten times or more. The chain recombines TRBV28 with TRBJ2-7, with D possibly being TRBD1 (5 bases). The V end was cut by 7 bases, the J end by 6 bases, with 16 bases between. CDR1 is MDHEN and CDR2 is SYDVKM in the germline V gene. The CDR3 is 13 residues long. In DNA, the CDR3 is TGTGCCAGCAACTCTGGGGCGTTAGCCGAGCAGTACTTC. Its protein product is CASNSGALAEQYF.

This clonotype was picked up a small number of times. Being one base from a much bigger clone, this may be a read error. CDR3 protein: CASGLVSSGGGYGYTF. DNA of the CDR3: TGTGCTAGTGGTTTGGTATCCTCCGGAGGGGGATATGGCTACACCTTC. The rearrangement uses TRBV12-5 and TRBJ1-2, with D possibly TRBD1 on 6 matching bases. This CDR3 contains 16 residues. Germline V gene data show CDR1 as LGHNT and CDR2 as FRNRAP. With 0 bases removed from V and 5 bases from J, the gap between germline ends came to 16 bases.

This clonotype was seen at least ten times. The chain links TRBV19 to TRBJ1-1; D perhaps matches TRBD1 (6 bases). From germline, CDR1 is LNHDA and CDR2 SQIVND (reference sequence). V was clipped by 8 bases and J by 4 bases, with 14 bases between them. The CDR3 length is 13 residues. The CDR3 reads CASGWTVGTEAFF. Written as DNA, the CDR3 is TGTGCCAGTGGTTGGACAGTGGGCACTGAAGCTTTCTTT.

This clonotype appeared many times. The chain is built from TRBV6-2 or TRBV6-3 and TRBJ2-7; D possibly corresponds to TRBD2 (5 bases). The V gene lost 4 bases and the J gene lost 0 bases, with 16 bases spanning the gap. This CDR3 spans 16 amino acids. Germline-derived CDR1 and CDR2 are MNHEY and SVGEGT. CDR3 bases: TGTGCCAGCAGTTCTCGACCCCGGGGTTTCTCCTACGAGCAGTACTTC. Translating it yields CASSSRPRGFSYEQYF.

This clonotype occurred many times. The genes are TRBV7-9 and TRBJ1-2, with D possibly TRBD1 on 5 matching bases. V was cut by 5 bases and J by 3 bases, with 16 bases left in between. The germline V gene encodes CDR1 SEHNR and CDR2 FQNEAQ (reference sequence). This CDR3 region has 15 residues. The CDR3 is CASSGYRDGYYGYTF. Written as DNA, the CDR3 is TGTGCCAGCAGCGGCTACCGGGACGGATACTATGGCTACACCTTC. The full variable domain, in which reference TRBV7-9 and TRBJ1-2 provide the parts outside the CDR3, is DTGVSQNPRHKITKRGQNVTFRCDPISEHNRLYWYRQTLGQGPEFLTYFQNEAQLEKSRLLSDRFSAERPKGSFSTLEIQRTEQGDSAMYLCASSGYRDGYYGYTFGSGTRLTVV.

In its sample, this clonotype was seen many times. The gene calls are TRBV27 and TRBJ2-7, with D tentatively TRBD1 (6 bases). The CDR3 is made up of 16 amino acids. Between the trimmed V and J ends, which lost 7 bases and 2 bases, there was a span of 21 bases. The germline V gene encodes CDR1 MNHEY and CDR2 SMNVEV (reference sequence). The CDR3, as DNA: TGTGCCAGCACAGGGACATCAGGGGTAAGGGCCTACGAGCAGTACTTC. Amino acid sequence: CASTGTSGVRAYEQYF.

This chain joins TRBV24-1 and TRBJ2-7; D not resolved. CDR1 and CDR2 from the germline V gene are KGHDR and SFDVKD. CDR3 length equals 14 residues. The V end lost 5 bases, the J end lost 5 bases, and 15 bases lay between the germline ends. DNA of the CDR3: TGTGCCACCAGTGTTTACCGTAAGAGGAACGAGCAGTACTTC. This codes for CATSVYRKRNEQYF.

This clonotype was seen repeatedly, ten times or more. The germline gene is not matched at one end of the junction; a read error may be the cause. This chain links TRBV12-3 or TRBV12-4 with TRBJ2-7; possibly TRBD1 or TRBD2 for D (5 bases each). CDR3 length: 14 residues. CDR3 coding DNA: TGTGCCAGCACCAAAGGGACCAGACTCTACGCGCAGTACTTC. This translates into CASTKGTRLYAQYF.

The genes are TRBV5-1 and TRBJ1-1; TRBD1 agrees at 9 bases. Trimming took 0 bases from V and 5 from J; bases not matched to a gene: 5. The CDR3 has 15 residues. Per the germline V gene, CDR1 is SGHRS and CDR2 is YFSETQ. The CDR3 DNA is TGCGCCAGCAGCTTGGAGGGACAGGGTTGGACTGAAGCTTTCTTT. As protein: CASSLEGQGWTEAFF.

This clonotype was observed at least ten times. The rearrangement joins TRBV29-1 to TRBJ1-2; weak D call: TRBD1 (6 bases). The CDR3 sequence is 16 residues long. The germline CDR1 and CDR2 sequences are SQVTM and ANQGSEA. V was trimmed by 2 bases and J by 1 base, leaving 17 bases between them. CDR3 protein: CSVEPGQGLGNYGYTF. CDR3 DNA: TGCAGCGTTGAACCTGGGCAGGGGCTAGGTAACTATGGCTACACCTTC.

This clonotype was seen repeatedly, ten times or more. This sequence joins TRBV6-1 and TRBJ1-5; D remains unclear. The CDR3 has 15 residues. V lost 4 bases and J lost 5, with 15 bases in between. Germline V gene lookup returns CDR1 MNHNS and CDR2 SASEGT. Here the CDR3 reads CASSATTRPHQPQHF. The CDR3, as DNA: TGTGCCAGCAGTGCAACGACCCGGCCGCATCAGCCCCAGCATTTT.